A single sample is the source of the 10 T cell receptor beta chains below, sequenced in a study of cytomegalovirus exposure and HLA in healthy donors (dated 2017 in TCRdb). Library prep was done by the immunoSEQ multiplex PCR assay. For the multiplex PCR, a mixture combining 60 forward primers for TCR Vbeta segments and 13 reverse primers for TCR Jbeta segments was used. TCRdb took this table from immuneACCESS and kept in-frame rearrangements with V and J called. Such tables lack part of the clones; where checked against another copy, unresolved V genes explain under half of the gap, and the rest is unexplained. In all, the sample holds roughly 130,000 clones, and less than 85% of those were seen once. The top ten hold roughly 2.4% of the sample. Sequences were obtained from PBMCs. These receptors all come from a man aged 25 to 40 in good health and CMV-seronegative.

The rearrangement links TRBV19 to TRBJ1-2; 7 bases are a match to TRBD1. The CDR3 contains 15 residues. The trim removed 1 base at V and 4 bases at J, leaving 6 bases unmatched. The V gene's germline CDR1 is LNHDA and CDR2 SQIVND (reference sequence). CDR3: CASSIALTGTYGYTF. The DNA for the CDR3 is TGTGCCAGTAGTATAGCCCTGACAGGGACCTATGGCTACACCTTC.

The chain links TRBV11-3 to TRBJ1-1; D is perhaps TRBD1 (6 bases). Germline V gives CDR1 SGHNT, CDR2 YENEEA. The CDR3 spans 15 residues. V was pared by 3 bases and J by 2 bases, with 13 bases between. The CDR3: CASSFQDRTNTEAFF. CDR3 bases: TGTGCCAGCAGCTTCCAGGACAGAACCAACACTGAAGCTTTCTTT.

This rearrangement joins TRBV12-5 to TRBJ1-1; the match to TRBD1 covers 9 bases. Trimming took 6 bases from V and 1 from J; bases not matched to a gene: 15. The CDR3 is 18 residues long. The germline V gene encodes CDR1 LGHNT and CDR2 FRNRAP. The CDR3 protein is CASGRDRVLATWNTEAFF. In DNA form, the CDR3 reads TGTGCTAGTGGCCGGGACAGGGTCTTGGCAACCTGGAACACTGAAGCTTTCTTT. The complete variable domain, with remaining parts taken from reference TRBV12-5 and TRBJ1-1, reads DARVTQTPRHKVTEMGQEVTMRCQPILGHNTVFWYRQTMMQGLELLAYFRNRAPLDDSGMPKDRFSAEMPDATLATLKIQPSEPRDSAVYFCASGRDRVLATWNTEAFFGQGTRLTVV.

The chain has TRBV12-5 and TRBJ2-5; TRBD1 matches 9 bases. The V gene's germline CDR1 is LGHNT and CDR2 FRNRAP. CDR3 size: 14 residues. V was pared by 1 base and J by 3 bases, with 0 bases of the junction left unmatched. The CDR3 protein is CASGLGQGEETQYF. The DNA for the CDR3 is TGTGCTAGTGGTTTGGGACAGGGGGAAGAGACCCAGTACTTC.

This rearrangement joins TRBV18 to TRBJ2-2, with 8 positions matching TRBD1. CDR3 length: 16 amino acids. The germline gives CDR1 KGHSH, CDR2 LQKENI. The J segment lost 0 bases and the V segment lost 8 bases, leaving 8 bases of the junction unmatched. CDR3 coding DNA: TGTGCCAGCCCTACCCGACAGGGGACGAACACCGGGGAGCTGTTTTTT. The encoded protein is CASPTRQGTNTGELFF.

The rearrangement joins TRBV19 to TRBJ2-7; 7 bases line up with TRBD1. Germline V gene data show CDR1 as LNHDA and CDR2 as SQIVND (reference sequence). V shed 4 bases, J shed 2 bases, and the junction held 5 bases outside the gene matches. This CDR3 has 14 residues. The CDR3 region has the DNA TGTGCCAGTAGTACACAGGGGTGGCCCTACGAGCAGTACTTC. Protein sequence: CASSTQGWPYEQYF.

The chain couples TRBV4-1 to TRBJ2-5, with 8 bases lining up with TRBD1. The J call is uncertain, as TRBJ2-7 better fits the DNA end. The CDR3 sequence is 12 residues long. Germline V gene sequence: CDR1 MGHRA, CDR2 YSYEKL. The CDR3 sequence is CASSPTGGEQYF. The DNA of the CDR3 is TGCGCCAGCAGTCCAACAGGGGGCGAGCAGTACTTC.

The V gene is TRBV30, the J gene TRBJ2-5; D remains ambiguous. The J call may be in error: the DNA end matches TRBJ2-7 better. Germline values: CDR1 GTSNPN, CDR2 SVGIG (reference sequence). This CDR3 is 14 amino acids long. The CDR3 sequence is CAWSSPASSYEQYF. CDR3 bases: TGTGCCTGGAGTTCGCCAGCGAGCTCCTACGAGCAGTACTTC.

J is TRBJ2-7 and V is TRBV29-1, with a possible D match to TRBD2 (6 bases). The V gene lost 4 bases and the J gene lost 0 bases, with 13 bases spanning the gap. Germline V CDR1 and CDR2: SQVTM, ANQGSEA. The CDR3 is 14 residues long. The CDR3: CSVGGLIDSYEQYF. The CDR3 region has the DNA TGCAGCGTTGGGGGACTGATTGACTCCTACGAGCAGTACTTC.

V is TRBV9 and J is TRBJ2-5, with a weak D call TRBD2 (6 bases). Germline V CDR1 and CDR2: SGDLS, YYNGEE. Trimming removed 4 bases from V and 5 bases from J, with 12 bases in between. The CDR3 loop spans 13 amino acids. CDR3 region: CASSPGTSETQYF. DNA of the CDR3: TGTGCCAGCAGCCCAGGGACTTCGGAGACCCAGTACTTC.